This TCR beta chain was obtained from a study of cytomegalovirus exposure and HLA in healthy donors. For the study at large: The 120 validation repertoires were reported in a later analysis to have been generated on the same platform as the roughly 630 first-cohort repertoires.

The donors formed part of the roughly 120-subject validation cohort, distinct from the roughly 660-subject first cohort. Study-wide results and limits: A list of 150 to 200 TCR beta chains associated with cytomegalovirus was given. TCR clusters originating in the first cohort tended to co-occur in the approximately 120 validation repertoires, according to a later analysis.

Assay used: immunoSEQ multiplex PCR; TCRdb lists only in-frame clones, some missing. The table has 60,000 or so clones, more than 90% seen once. As to this clone: Antigen: not known.

With 3 bases clipped from V and 8 bases from J, the junction kept 10 bases outside the gene matches. CDR3 size: 16 residues. Germline V lookup: CDR1 LNHDA, CDR2 SQIVND (reference sequence). The specimen was PBMCs. The TCR originated in a man between 18 and 35 years old in good health and CMV-seronegative. This sequence joins TRBV19 and TRBJ2-1; 10 positions agree with TRBD2. The CDR3: CASSMPQAGGLDEQFF. The CDR3 coding sequence is TGTGCCAGTAGTATGCCCCAAGCGGGAGGGTTGGATGAGCAGTTCTTC. Supplemented by reference TRBV19 and TRBJ2-1, the full variable domain reads DGGITQSPKYLFRKEGQNVTLSCEQNLNHDAMYWYRQDPGQGLRLIYYSQIVNDFQKGDIAEGYSVSREKKESFPLTVTSAQKNPTAFYLCASSMPQAGGLDEQFFGPGTRLTVL.